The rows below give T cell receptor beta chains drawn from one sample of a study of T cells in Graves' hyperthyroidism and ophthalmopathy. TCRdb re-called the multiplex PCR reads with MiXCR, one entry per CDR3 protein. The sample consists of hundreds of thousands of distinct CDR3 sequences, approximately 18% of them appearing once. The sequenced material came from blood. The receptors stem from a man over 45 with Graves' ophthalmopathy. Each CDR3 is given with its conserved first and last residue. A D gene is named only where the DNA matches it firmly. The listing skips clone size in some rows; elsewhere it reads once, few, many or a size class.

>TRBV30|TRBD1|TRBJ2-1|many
TGTGCCACGACAGGGGGTACTGAGCAGTTCTTC
CATTGGTEQFF
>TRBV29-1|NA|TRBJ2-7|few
TGCAGCGTTGTTGCTAGGGGCTCCTACGAGCAGTACTTC
CSVVARGSYEQYF
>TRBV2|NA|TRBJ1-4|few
TGTGCCAGCAACGGGCGGGGTAATGAAAAACTGTTTTTT
CASNGRGNEKLFF
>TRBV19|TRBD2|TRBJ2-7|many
TGTGCCAGTAGTACCTTAGCGGGAAACTCCTACGAGCAGTACTTC
CASSTLAGNSYEQYF
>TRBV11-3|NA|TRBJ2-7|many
TGTGCCAGTGGGAGAACCTCCTACGAGCAGTACTTC
CASGRTSYEQYF
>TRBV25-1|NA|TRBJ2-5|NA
TGTGCCAGCAGTGAATGGTCGGGGAAGCAAGAGACCCAGTACTTC
CASSEWSGKQETQYF
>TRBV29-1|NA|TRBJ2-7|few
TGCAGCGTTATTAACAGGAGTAGCTCCTACGAGCAGTACTTC
CSVINRSSSYEQYF
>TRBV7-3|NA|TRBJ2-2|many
TGTGCCAGCAGCTCACTCACCGGGGAGCTGTTTTTT
CASSSLTGELFF
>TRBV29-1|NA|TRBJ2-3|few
TGCAGCAGTGGCACAGATACGCAGTATTTT
CSSGTDTQYF
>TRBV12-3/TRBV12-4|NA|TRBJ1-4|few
TGTGCCAGCAGTTTAGTCAGGGGAACTAATGAAAAACTGTTTTTT
CASSLVRGTNEKLFF
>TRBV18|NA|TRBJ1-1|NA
TGTGCCAGCTCACCAAATTCTCTGGGCAGGAACACTGAAGCTTTCTTT
CASSPNSLGRNTEAFF
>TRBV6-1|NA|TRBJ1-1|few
TGTGCCAGCAGTGAAAGTTACTACTACACTGAAGCTTTCTTT
CASSESYYYTEAFF
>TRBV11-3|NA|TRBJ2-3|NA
TGTGCCACCAGCTTAGGCAGGGCTGGCACAGATACGCAGTATTTT
CATSLGRAGTDTQYF
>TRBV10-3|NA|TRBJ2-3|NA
TGTGCCATCAGTGCATCGGCGACAGATACGCAGTATTTT
CAISASATDTQYF
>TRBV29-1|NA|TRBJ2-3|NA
TGCAGCGGGGCGGACTTTGGATTGACAGATACGCAGTATTTT
CSGADFGLTDTQYF
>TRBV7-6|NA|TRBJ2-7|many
TGTGCCAGCAGCCAGGGACCAGCCTACGAGCAGTACTTC
CASSQGPAYEQYF
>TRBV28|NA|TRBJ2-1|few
TGTGCCAGCAGTTCCTTGCGGGACCACGTATACAATGAGCAGTTCTTC
CASSSLRDHVYNEQFF
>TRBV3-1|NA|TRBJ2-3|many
TGTGCCAGCAGCCAAGTTGGTAGCGGCACAGATACGCAGTATTTT
CASSQVGSGTDTQYF
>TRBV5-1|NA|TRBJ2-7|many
TGCGCCAGCAGCTCGGGATCAGGCGACGAGCAGTACTTC
CASSSGSGDEQYF
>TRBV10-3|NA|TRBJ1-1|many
TGTGCCATCCAGCCTTCCCGCGGGAGAATGAACACTGAAGCTTTCTTT
CAIQPSRGRMNTEAFF
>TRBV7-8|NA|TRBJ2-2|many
TGTGCCAGCAGCTTAGTCGGCGGTAACACCGGGGAGCTGTTTTTT
CASSLVGGNTGELFF
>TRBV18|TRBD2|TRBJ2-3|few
TGTGCCAGCTCGCGGACTAGCGCGTGGGGCACAGATACGCAGTATTTT
CASSRTSAWGTDTQYF
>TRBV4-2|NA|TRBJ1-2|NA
TGTGCCAGCAGCCAAGAAAGGAGCAGTCCCGGCTACACCTTC
CASSQERSSPGYTF
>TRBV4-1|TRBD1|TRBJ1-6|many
TGCGCCAGCAGCCAAAGCCGGGACAGGGATAATTCACCCCTCCACTTT
CASSQSRDRDNSPLHF
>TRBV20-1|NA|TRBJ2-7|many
TGCAGTGCGTTTGTGGGGGCGTACGACGAGCAGTACTTC
CSAFVGAYDEQYF
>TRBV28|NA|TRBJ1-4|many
TGTGCCAGCAGTGAACAGAACAATGAAAAACTGTTTTTT
CASSEQNNEKLFF
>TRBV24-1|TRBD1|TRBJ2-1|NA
TGTGCCACCAGTGAACGGGCAAGGACAGGGGGCGGAAATGAGCAGTTCTTC
CATSERARTGGGNEQFF
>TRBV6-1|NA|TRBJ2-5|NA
TGTGCCAGCAAGACTTGGGACTACCAAGAGACCCAGTACTTC
CASKTWDYQETQYF
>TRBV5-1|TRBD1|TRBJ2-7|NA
TGCGCCAGCAGCCTTGGGACAGGGACCTATAACGAGCAGTACTTC
CASSLGTGTYNEQYF
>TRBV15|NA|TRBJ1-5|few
TGTGCCACCAGCAGAGATAAGACAAGCGGACAGCCCCAGCATTTT
CATSRDKTSGQPQHF
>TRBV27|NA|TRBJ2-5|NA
TGTGCCAGCAGAGACGGGAGTCAGGCAGAGACCCAGTACTTC
CASRDGSQAETQYF
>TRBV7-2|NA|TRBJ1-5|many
TGTGCCAGCAGCTTCACAGGGATGCGCAATCAGCCCCAGCATTTT
CASSFTGMRNQPQHF
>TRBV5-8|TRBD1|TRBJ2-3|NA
TGTGCCAGCAGCCCGGGACAGGGGCTAGGGACAGATACGCAGTATTTT
CASSPGQGLGTDTQYF
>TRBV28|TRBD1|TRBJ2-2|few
TGTGCCAGCAGCTCCGGCCCACTTTCTCGGACAGGGACTAACACCGGGGAGCTGTTTTTT
CASSSGPLSRTGTNTGELFF
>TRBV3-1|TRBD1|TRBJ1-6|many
TGTGCCAGCAGCCGAACCGGGACAGCCAATTCACCCCTCCACTTT
CASSRTGTANSPLHF
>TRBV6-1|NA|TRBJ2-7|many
TGTGCCGTCAAGAGTTTCGGGGAGCGGTACGAGCAGTACTTC
CAVKSFGERYEQYF
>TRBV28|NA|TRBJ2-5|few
TGTGCCAGCAGTTCCCTTAGATCCAAAGAGACCCAGTACTTC
CASSSLRSKETQYF
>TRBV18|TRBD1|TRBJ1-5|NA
TGTGCCAGCTCACCAGTCGTGCACAGGGGGCTTCAGCCCCAGCATTTT
CASSPVVHRGLQPQHF